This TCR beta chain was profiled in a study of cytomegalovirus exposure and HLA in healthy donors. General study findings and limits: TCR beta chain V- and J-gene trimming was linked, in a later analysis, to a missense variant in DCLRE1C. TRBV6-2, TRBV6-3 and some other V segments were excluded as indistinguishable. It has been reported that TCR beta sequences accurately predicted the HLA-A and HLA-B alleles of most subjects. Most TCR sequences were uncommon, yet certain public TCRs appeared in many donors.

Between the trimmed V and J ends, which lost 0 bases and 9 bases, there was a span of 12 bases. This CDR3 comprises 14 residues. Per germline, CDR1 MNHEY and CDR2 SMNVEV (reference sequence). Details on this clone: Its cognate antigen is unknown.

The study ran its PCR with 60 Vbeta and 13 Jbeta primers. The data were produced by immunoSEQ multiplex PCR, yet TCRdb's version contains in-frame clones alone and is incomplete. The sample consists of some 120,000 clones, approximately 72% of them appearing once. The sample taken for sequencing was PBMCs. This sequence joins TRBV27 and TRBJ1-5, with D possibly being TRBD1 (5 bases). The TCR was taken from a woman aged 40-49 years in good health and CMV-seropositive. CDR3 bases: TGTGCCAGCAGTTTATCGGAGGGGTTGGGGCCCCAGCATTTT. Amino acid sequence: CASSLSEGLGPQHF.